The clone carrying this TCR beta chain was seen once. This sample is drawn from a study of T cell changes during pregnancy in multiple sclerosis. Clones were read by immunoSEQ multiplex PCR, and TCRdb kept only the in-frame ones, dropping some. The table records some 58,000 clones, roughly 96% of them present only once. The CDR3 has 14 amino acids. V shed 5 bases, J shed 5 bases, and the junction held 8 bases outside the gene matches. Per germline, CDR1 SGHVS and CDR2 FNYEAQ. V gene TRBV7-6 combines with J gene TRBJ2-7, with 8 bases matching TRBD1. This TCR derives from a female donor with multiple sclerosis, enrolled in a pregnancy study. The material sequenced was CD8+ T cells from peripheral blood mononuclear cells, taken after pregnancy. The chain's CDR3 is CASSLDRAYHEQYF. In nucleotides, the CDR3 is TGTGCCAGCAGCCTGGACAGGGCCTACCACGAGCAGTACTTC.